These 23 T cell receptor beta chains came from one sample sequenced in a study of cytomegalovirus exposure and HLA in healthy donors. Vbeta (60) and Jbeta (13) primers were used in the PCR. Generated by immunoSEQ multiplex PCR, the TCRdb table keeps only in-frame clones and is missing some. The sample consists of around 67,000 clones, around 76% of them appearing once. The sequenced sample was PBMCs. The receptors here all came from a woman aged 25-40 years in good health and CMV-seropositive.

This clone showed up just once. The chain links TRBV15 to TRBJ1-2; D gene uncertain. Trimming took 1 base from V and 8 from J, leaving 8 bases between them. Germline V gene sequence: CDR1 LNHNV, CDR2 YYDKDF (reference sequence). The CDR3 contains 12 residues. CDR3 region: CATSRAIGGYTF. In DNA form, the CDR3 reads TGTGCCACCAGCAGAGCGATCGGGGGCTACACCTTC.

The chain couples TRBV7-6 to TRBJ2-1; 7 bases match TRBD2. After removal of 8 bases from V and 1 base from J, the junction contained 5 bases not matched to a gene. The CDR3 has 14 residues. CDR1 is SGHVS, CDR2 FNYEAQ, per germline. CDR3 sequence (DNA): TGTGCCAGCGGGGGGAGGGAGTCCTACAATGAGCAGTTCTTC. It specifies CASGGRESYNEQFF.

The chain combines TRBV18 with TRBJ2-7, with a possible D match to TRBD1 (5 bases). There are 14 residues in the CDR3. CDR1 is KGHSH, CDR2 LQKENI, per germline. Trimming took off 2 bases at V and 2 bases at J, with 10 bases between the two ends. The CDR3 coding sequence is TGTGCCAGCTCACCAGTGACAGAAGCCTACGAGCAGTACTTC. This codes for CASSPVTEAYEQYF.

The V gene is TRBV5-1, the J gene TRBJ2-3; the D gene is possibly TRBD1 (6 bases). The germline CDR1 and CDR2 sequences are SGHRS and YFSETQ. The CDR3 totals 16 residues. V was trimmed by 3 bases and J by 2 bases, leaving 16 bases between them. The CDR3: CASSSAGDPSTDTQYF. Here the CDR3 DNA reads TGCGCCAGCAGCTCCGCAGGGGATCCCTCCACAGATACGCAGTATTTT.

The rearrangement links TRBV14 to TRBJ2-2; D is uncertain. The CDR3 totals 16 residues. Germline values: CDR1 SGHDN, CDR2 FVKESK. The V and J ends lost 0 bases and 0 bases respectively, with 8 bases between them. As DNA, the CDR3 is TGTGCCAGCAGCCAAGAGGCGACAACGAACACCGGGGAGCTGTTTTTT. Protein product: CASSQEATTNTGELFF.

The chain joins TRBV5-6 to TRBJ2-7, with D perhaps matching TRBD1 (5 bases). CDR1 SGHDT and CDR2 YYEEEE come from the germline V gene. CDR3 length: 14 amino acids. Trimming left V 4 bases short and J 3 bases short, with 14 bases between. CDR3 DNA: TGTGCCAGCAGCCCCGGGCAGGGTCTCTACGAGCAGTACTTC. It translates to CASSPGQGLYEQYF.

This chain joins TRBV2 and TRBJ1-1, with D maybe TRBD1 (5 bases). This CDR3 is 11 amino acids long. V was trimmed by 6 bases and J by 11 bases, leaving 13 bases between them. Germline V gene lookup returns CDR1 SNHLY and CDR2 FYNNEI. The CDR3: CASSYRGTAFF. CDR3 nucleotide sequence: TGTGCCAGCAGCTATAGGGGTACCGCTTTCTTT.

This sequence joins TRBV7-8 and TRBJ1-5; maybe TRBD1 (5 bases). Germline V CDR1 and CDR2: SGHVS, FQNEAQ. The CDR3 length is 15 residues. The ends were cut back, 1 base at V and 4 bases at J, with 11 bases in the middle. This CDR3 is CASSLVTGHNQPQHF. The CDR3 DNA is TGTGCCAGCAGCTTAGTAACAGGTCATAATCAGCCCCAGCATTTT.

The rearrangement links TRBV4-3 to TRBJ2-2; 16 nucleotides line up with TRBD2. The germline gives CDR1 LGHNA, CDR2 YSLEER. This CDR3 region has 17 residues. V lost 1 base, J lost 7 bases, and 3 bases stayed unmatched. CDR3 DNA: TGCGCCAGCAGCCAAGGGGGACTAGCGGGAGGGAACGGGGAGCTGTTTTTT. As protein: CASSQGGLAGGNGELFF.

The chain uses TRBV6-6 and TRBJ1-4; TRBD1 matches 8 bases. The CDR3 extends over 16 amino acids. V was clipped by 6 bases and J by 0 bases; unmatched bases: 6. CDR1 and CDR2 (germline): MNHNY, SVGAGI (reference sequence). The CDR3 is CASRTTGESTNEKLFF. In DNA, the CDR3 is TGTGCCAGCAGAACGACAGGGGAATCAACTAATGAAAAACTGTTTTTT.

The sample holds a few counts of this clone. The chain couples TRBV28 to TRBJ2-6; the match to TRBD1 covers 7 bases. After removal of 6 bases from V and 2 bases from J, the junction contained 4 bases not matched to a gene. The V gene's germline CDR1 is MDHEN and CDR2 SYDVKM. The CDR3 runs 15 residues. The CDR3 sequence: CASSSGGAGANVLTF. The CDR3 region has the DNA TGTGCCAGCAGCTCAGGGGGTGCTGGGGCCAACGTCCTGACTTTC.

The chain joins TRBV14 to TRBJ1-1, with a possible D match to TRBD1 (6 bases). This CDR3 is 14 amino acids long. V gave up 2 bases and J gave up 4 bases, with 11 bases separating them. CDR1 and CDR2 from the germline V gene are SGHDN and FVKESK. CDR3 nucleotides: TGTGCCAGCAGCCAACAGGGGCGCGGCACTGAAGCTTTCTTT. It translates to CASSQQGRGTEAFF.

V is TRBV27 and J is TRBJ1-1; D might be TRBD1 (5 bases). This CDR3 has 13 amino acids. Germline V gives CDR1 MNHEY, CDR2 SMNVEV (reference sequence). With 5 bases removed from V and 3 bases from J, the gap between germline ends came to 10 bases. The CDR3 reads CASSLRDYTEAFF. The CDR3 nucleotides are TGTGCCAGCAGTCTAAGGGACTACACTGAAGCTTTCTTT.

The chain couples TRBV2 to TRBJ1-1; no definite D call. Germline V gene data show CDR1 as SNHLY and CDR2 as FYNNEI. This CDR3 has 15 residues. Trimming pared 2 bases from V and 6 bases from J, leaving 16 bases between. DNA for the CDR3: TGTGCCAGCAGTGAACGCCCCGGGAGAATCGCTGAAGCTTTCTTT. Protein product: CASSERPGRIAEAFF.

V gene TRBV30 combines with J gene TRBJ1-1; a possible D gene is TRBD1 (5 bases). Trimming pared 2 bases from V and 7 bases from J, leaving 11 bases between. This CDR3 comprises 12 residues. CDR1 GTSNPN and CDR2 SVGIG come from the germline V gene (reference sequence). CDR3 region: CAWSRQGLEAFF. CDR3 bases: TGTGCCTGGAGTAGGCAGGGTCTTGAAGCTTTCTTT.

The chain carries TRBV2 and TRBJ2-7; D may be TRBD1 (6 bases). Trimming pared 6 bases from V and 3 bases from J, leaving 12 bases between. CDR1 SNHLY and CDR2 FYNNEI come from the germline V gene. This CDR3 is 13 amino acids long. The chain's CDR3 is CASRQGWDYEQYF. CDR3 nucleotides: TGTGCCAGCAGGCAGGGGTGGGACTACGAGCAGTACTTC.

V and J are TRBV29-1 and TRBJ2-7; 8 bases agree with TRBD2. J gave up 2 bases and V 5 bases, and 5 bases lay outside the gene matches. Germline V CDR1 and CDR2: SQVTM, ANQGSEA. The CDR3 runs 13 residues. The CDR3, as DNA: TGCAGCGTTCGGATAGCGGGAACCTACGAGCAGTACTTC. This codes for CSVRIAGTYEQYF.

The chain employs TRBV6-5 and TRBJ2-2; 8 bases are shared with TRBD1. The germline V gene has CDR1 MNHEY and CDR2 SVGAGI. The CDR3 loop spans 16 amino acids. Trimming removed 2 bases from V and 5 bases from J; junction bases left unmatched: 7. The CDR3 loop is CASSYRDRPVTGELFF. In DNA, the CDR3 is TGTGCCAGCAGTTACAGGGACAGGCCCGTTACCGGGGAGCTGTTTTTT.

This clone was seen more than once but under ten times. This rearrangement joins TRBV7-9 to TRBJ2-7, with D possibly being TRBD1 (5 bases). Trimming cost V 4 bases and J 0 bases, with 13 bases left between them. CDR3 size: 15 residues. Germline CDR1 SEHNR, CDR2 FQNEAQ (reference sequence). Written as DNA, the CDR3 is TGTGCCAGCAGCTCAGGGTCTTTGGGCTCCTACGAGCAGTACTTC. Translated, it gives CASSSGSLGSYEQYF.

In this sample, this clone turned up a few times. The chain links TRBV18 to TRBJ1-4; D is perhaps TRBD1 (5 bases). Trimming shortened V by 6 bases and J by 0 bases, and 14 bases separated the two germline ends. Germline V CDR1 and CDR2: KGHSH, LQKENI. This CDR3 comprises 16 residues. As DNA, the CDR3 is TGTGCCAGCTCCAAGACAGAGCGAACAACTAATGAAAAACTGTTTTTT. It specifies CASSKTERTTNEKLFF.

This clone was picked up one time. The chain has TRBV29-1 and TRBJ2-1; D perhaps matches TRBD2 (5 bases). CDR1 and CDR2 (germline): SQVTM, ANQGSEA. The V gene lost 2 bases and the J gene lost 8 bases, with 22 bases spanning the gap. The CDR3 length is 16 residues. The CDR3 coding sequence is TGCAGCGTTGAATTAAGGGCGACAAGCGGCATCGATGAGCAGTTCTTC. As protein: CSVELRATSGIDEQFF.

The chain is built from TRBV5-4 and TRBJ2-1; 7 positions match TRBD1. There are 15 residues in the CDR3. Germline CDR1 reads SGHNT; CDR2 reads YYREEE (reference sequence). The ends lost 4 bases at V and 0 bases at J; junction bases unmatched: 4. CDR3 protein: CASSPGQVSYNEQFF. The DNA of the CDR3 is TGTGCCAGCAGCCCTGGACAGGTCTCCTACAATGAGCAGTTCTTC.

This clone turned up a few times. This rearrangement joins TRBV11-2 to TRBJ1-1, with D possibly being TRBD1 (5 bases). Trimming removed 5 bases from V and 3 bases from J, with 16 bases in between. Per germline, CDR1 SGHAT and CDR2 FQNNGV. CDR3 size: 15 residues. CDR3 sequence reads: CASSPLARADTEAFF. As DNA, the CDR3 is TGTGCCAGCAGCCCCCTCGCCAGGGCGGACACTGAAGCTTTCTTT.